The clone carrying this TCR beta chain came up a few times. As yet, its antigen is unknown. Clones were sequenced by immunoSEQ multiplex PCR, and TCRdb holds only the in-frame ones, with some missing. The profile shows about 97,000 clones, around 89% of them singletons. The germline V gene has CDR1 MNHEY and CDR2 SMNVEV (reference sequence). This CDR3 has 14 residues. Trimming removed 3 bases at V and 3 bases at J, with 9 bases between. This sample stems from a study of T cell responses to AZD1222 COVID-19 vaccine. Turning to the study itself: Pooled together were second doses at about 4 or about 12 weeks. Study-wide results and limits: Baseline seropositives among AZD1222 recipients totaled only 5 to 7. Researchers took repertoire samples only after the peak T cell response had come.

The sequences come from peripheral blood, collected on day 0 of AZD1222 vaccination. The rearrangement links TRBV27 to TRBJ1-5; D gene ambiguous. This receptor was obtained from an adult in good health. For the CDR3, the DNA is TGTGCCAGCAGTTTTGGCGCCAACAATCAGCCCCAGCATTTT. Its translation: CASSFGANNQPQHF.